The 18 T cell receptor beta chains below all came from one sample that was sequenced in a study of cytomegalovirus exposure and HLA in healthy donors. Primers for the PCR totalled 60 Vbeta and 13 Jbeta. Assay: immunoSEQ multiplex PCR; the TCRdb copy retains only in-frame clones and omits some. The specimen's table records around 100,000 clones. Sequencing used PBMCs. The source is a man aged 25 to 45 in good health and CMV-seronegative.

V and J are TRBV11-2 and TRBJ1-1; D not certain. Germline-derived CDR1 and CDR2 are SGHAT and FQNNGV. Trimming cost V 4 bases and J 3 bases, with 12 bases left between them. The CDR3 covers 14 residues. The CDR3 coding sequence is TGTGCCAGCAGCTCAGTCCGGGGAGACACTGAAGCTTTCTTT. This gives the protein CASSSVRGDTEAFF.

The rearrangement uses TRBV29-1 and TRBJ2-7; TRBD1 matches 11 bases. Germline CDR1 and CDR2: SQVTM and ANQGSEA. V was clipped by 6 bases and J by 9 bases; unmatched bases: 10. The CDR3 loop spans 13 amino acids. CDR3 sequence (DNA): TGCAGCGTCCCGAGGACAGGGGGCTCGTCGCAGTACTTC. This gives the protein CSVPRTGGSSQYF.

V and J are TRBV7-2 and TRBJ2-7; maybe TRBD1 (6 bases). The germline V gene has CDR1 SGHTA and CDR2 FQGNSA. Deletions cut 1 base from V and 9 bases from J, with 16 bases between. CDR3 length equals 14 residues. The CDR3 DNA sequence: TGTGCCAGCAGCTTAGTGGAGCAGGGGTCGGTGCAGTACTTC. Protein product: CASSLVEQGSVQYF.

The V gene is TRBV7-8, the J gene TRBJ1-4; TRBD1 matches 8 bases. Germline values: CDR1 SGHVS, CDR2 FQNEAQ. V shed 5 bases, J shed 2 bases, and the junction held 7 bases outside the gene matches. This CDR3 has 16 residues. CDR3: CASSVGQVLTNEKLFF. The CDR3 DNA reads as TGTGCCAGCAGCGTGGGACAGGTACTCACTAATGAAAAACTGTTTTTT.

The V call is TRBV21-1, the J call TRBJ2-7; TRBD1, the table's D call, lacks a check against the DNA. TRBV21-1 is recorded as a pseudogene. The CDR3 consists of 17 residues. CDR3 DNA sequence: TGTGCCAGCAGAAAGACTCGCGCAGGGGTCAAGCTCCACGAGCAGTACTTC. It is translated as CASRKTRAGVKLHEQYF.

The chain links TRBV6-5 to TRBJ2-2; possibly TRBD2 for D (6 bases). The CDR3 runs 14 residues. V was pared by 10 bases and J by 10 bases, with 22 bases between. CDR1 and CDR2 (germline): MNHEY, SVGAGI. CDR3 coding DNA: TGTGCCATCGGACGGGACTCCCAAGGAGAGGAGCTGTTTTTT. Encoded protein: CAIGRDSQGEELFF.

This CDR3 is CASSSPEIRQGPGNTIYF. The CDR3 DNA follows: TGTGCCAGCAGCTCCCCCGAGATCAGGCAAGGTCCTGGAAACACCATATATTTT. The chain joins TRBV11-3 to TRBJ1-3; D not resolved. The V gene lost 4 bases and the J gene lost 2 bases, with 21 bases spanning the gap. CDR3 size: 18 residues. Germline V gene sequence: CDR1 SGHNT, CDR2 YENEEA.

The chain couples TRBV5-6 to TRBJ1-1; the D gene is possibly TRBD1 (5 bases). CDR1 and CDR2 from the germline V gene are SGHDT and YYEEEE. The CDR3 has 15 amino acids. Trimming shortened V by 0 bases and J by 2 bases, and 11 bases separated the two germline ends. As DNA, the CDR3 is TGTGCCAGCAGCTTGGCCCCTACAGGAAACACTGAAGCTTTCTTT. Protein sequence: CASSLAPTGNTEAFF. The full variable domain, completed using reference TRBV5-6 and TRBJ1-1, is DAGVTQSPTHLIKTRGQQVTLRCSPKSGHDTVSWYQQALGQGPQFIFQYYEEEERQRGNFPDRFSGHQFPNYSSELNVNALLLGDSALYLCASSLAPTGNTEAFFGQGTRLTVV.

V and J are TRBV6-5 and TRBJ2-1; a weak D match, TRBD1 (6 bases). Germline assignment: CDR1 MNHEY and CDR2 SVGAGI. CDR3 length equals 13 residues. V was clipped by 5 bases and J by 10 bases, with 15 bases between them. The CDR3 loop is CASSKRDGQEQFF. As DNA, the CDR3 is TGTGCCAGCAGTAAAAGGGACGGACAGGAGCAGTTCTTC.

The chain carries TRBV5-1 and TRBJ2-5; TRBD2 matches at 10 bases. CDR1 and CDR2 (germline): SGHRS, YFSETQ. With 5 bases clipped from V and 2 bases from J, the junction kept 12 bases outside the gene matches. This CDR3 is 17 amino acids long. The CDR3: CASSGLAGASAQETQYF. The CDR3 DNA is TGCGCCAGCAGTGGGCTAGCGGGGGCCTCCGCTCAAGAGACCCAGTACTTC.

V usage is TRBV20-1 and J usage is TRBJ1-3; unclear D gene. This CDR3 comprises 11 residues. The V gene's germline CDR1 is DFQATT and CDR2 SNEGSKA (reference sequence). Deletions cut 6 bases from V and 1 base from J, with 4 bases between. The CDR3 nucleotides read TGCAGTGCCCTTTCTGGAAACACCATATATTTT. This sequence encodes CSALSGNTIYF.

V gene TRBV30 combines with J gene TRBJ2-1; 8 nucleotides agree with TRBD2. V lost 3 bases, J lost 10 bases, and 17 bases stayed unmatched. Per the germline V gene, CDR1 is GTSNPN and CDR2 is SVGIG (reference sequence). The CDR3 is made up of 16 amino acids. The CDR3 region has the DNA TGTGCCTGGAGGTACCCAGCGGGGGTCGGGGGGAAAGAGCAGTTCTTC. This codes for CAWRYPAGVGGKEQFF.

This chain connects TRBV6-5 to TRBJ1-6, with D unresolved. The CDR3 totals 14 residues. Trimming left V 0 bases short and J 9 bases short, with 9 bases between. CDR1 and CDR2 (germline): MNHEY, SVGAGI. In nucleotides, the CDR3 is TGTGCCAGCAGTTACTCGACTCCGGGTTCACCCCTCCACTTT. Translated: CASSYSTPGSPLHF.

The gene calls are TRBV4-2 and TRBJ2-1; 13 bases map to TRBD2. J was trimmed by 7 bases and V by 0 bases; bases with no gene match: 12. The CDR3 loop spans 19 amino acids. CDR1 and CDR2 from the germline V gene are LGHNA and YNFKEQ. DNA of the CDR3: TGTGCCAGCAGCCAAGATATGGGACTAGCGGGGTCGTCTAGGAATGAGCAGTTCTTC. It is translated as CASSQDMGLAGSSRNEQFF.

The chain couples TRBV6-5 to TRBJ1-5; a weak D match, TRBD1 (5 bases). Germline V gene data show CDR1 as MNHEY and CDR2 as SVGAGI. This CDR3 has 13 residues. V was shortened by 7 bases and J by 7 bases, with 14 bases between the two germline ends. The DNA of the CDR3 is TGTGCCAGCATGGGTTCCAGGGTCCAGCCCCAGCATTTT. Translating it yields CASMGSRVQPQHF.

The chain carries TRBV2 and TRBJ2-7; 8 positions agree with TRBD2. Germline V gene data show CDR1 as SNHLY and CDR2 as FYNNEI. V was pared by 1 base and J by 3 bases, with 5 bases of the junction left unmatched. This CDR3 is 15 amino acids long. The CDR3 is CASSEGVTSVYEQYF. CDR3 DNA sequence: TGTGCCAGCAGTGAAGGGGTGACTAGCGTCTACGAGCAGTACTTC.

Concerning this clone itself: One end of the junction fails to match germline, which may point to a read error. The chain has TRBV10-3 and TRBJ1-5, with a tentative D call TRBD1 (5 bases). The V gene's germline CDR1 is ENHRY and CDR2 SYGVKD. This CDR3 is 17 amino acids long. CDR3 in DNA: TGTGCCACCAGTGAGGGGACTTTCCTCAGGGGCAATCAGCCCCAGCATTTT. Protein sequence: CATSEGTFLRGNQPQHF.

V usage is TRBV9 and J usage is TRBJ2-1, with TRBD1 identical over 9 bases. Germline V gene sequence: CDR1 SGDLS, CDR2 YYNGEE. The CDR3 loop spans 14 amino acids. Trimming at V came to 2 bases and at J to 5 bases, leaving 2 bases not matched to a gene. CDR3 in DNA: TGTGCCAGCAGCGTGGGGACAGGGCACAATGAGCAGTTCTTC. It yields the protein CASSVGTGHNEQFF.